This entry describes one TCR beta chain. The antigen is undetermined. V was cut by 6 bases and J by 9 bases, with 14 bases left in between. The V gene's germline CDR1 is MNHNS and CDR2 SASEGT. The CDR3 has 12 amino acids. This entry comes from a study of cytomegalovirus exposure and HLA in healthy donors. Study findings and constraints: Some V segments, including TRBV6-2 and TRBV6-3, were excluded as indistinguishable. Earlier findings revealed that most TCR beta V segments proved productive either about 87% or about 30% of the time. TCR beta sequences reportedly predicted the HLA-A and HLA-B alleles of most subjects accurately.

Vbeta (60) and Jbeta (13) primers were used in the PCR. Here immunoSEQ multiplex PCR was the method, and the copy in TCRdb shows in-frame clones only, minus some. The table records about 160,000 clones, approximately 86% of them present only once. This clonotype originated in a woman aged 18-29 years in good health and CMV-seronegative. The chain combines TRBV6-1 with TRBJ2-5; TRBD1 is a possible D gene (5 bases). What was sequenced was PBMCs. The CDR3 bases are TGTGCCAGCAGGATAACAGGTTTGGCCCAGTACTTC. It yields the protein CASRITGLAQYF.